This T cell receptor (beta chain) was observed in a study of shared clonotypes between healthy human individuals. The CDR3 has 13 residues. Germline CDR1 reads SNHLY; CDR2 reads FYNNEI. The V and J ends lost 2 bases and 14 bases respectively, with 17 bases between them. The table came from immunoSEQ multiplex PCR; TCRdb's copy has only in-frame clones and leaves some out. The sample records 2 million to 2.5 million clones, over 90% being singletons. The rearrangement links TRBV2 to TRBJ2-3, with TRBD2 as a possible D gene (5 bases). Sequenced input: naive CD4+ T cells from PBMCs. Subset noted: CD45RA+ positively selected. This TCR was sampled from a man between 18 and 35 years old in good health. Some clones in this sample may be carry-over from other donors' samples. In DNA form, the CDR3 reads TGTGCCAGCAGTGAAAACTCTAGCCCGGCATGGTATTTT. Encoded protein: CASSENSSPAWYF.